This T cell receptor (beta chain) comes out of a study of blood T cells in healthy people across ages. General observations from the study: Per million T cells, TCR beta diversity dropped roughly linearly as age increased. Long-lived donors exceeded aged donors in naive CD4+ cells and diversity. The CMV status of each donor remained undetermined, and this could have confounded shifts in expanded clonotypes.

Regarding this clonotype: Its antigen is not identified.

This CDR3 has 14 residues. Trimming left V 6 bases short and J 0 bases short, with 12 bases between. Researchers report isolating at least 7 million PBMCs per sample. Through a sample-barcoded 5' primer and a J-beta primer mix, a second PCR was run for about 6 to 11 cycles. Each CDR3 protein gets one entry after TCRdb re-called the 5' RACE reads with MiXCR. The sample consists of 1.5 million or so distinct CDR3 sequences, about 45% of them appearing once. The V and J genes are TRBV12-3 or TRBV12-4 and TRBJ2-7; D is unresolved. Sequenced input: blood. The receptor was derived from a woman aged 18-35 years in good health. The CDR3 spells CASRPISSSYEQYF. The CDR3 DNA reads TGTGCCAGCAGGCCCATCTCCAGCTCCTACGAGCAGTACTTC.